Here is one TCR beta chain with its context. The antigen is undetermined. The data were produced by immunoSEQ multiplex PCR, yet TCRdb's version contains in-frame clones alone and is incomplete. The data contain roughly 100,000 clones, about 92% of them singletons. The sample is drawn from a study of siplizumab effects on memory and regulatory T cells. Study results and caveats: Few alloreactive clones mapped to unstimulated subsets. Under siplizumab, alloreactive sequences traced to unstimulated CD4+ memory cells were significantly reduced.

CDR3 length: 15 residues. Trimming pared 0 bases from V and 0 bases from J, leaving 6 bases between. CDR1 is PRHDT and CDR2 is FYEKMQ in the germline V gene (reference sequence). The sequencing sample was made of CD4+ T cells sorted from blood. This clonotype was sampled from a human donor in good health. The J gene is TRBJ1-5, the V gene TRBV13; D is unresolved. The CDR3 sequence: CASSLGWGSNQPQHF. The CDR3 region has the DNA TGTGCCAGCAGCTTAGGGTGGGGTAGCAATCAGCCCCAGCATTTT.